One and the same sample provided the 22 T cell receptor beta chains below, sequenced in a study of OX40 agonist ivuxolimab in advanced cancers. Assay used: immunoSEQ multiplex PCR; TCRdb lists only in-frame clones, some missing. Of fewer than 100,000 clones listed, roughly 83% are singletons. Here the sequenced sample was CD4+ or CD8+ T cells sorted from blood, taken in a trial of the OX40 agonist ivuxolimab. Every receptor here comes from an adult with an advanced solid tumor such as melanoma, head and neck, liver or kidney cancer.

V is TRBV7-2 and J is TRBJ1-5; possibly TRBD1 for D (5 bases). The CDR3 runs to 16 residues. CDR1 is SGHTA and CDR2 is FQGNSA in the germline V gene. The V end was cut by 5 bases, the J end by 2 bases, with 16 bases between. Here the CDR3 DNA reads TGTGCCAGCAGCCGCTTGAGCAGGGTGGGCAATCAGCCCCAGCATTTT. Translation gives CASSRLSRVGNQPQHF. Drawing the rest from reference TRBV7-2 and TRBJ1-5, the complete variable domain is GAGVSQSPSNKVTEKGKDVELRCDPISGHTALYWYRQSLGQGLEFLIYFQGNSAPDKSGLPSDRFSAERTGGSVSTLTIQRTQQEDSAVYLCASSRLSRVGNQPQHFGDGTRLSIL.

V is TRBV6-5 and J is TRBJ1-3; 10 positions agree with TRBD1. V lost 6 bases to trimming and J lost 2 bases; unmatched junction nucleotides: 4. CDR1 and CDR2 (germline): MNHEY, SVGAGI. The CDR3 length is 15 residues. The CDR3 nucleotides are TGTGCCAGCAGCCCCGGGACAGGGGCTGGAAACACCATATATTTT. Translating gives CASSPGTGAGNTIYF.

This sequence joins TRBV5-5 and TRBJ1-2, with TRBD1 as a possible D gene (6 bases). Trimming removed 4 bases at V and 2 bases at J, with 24 bases between. Germline lookup yields CDR1 SGHKS and CDR2 YYEKEE (reference sequence). The CDR3 has 18 residues. The chain's CDR3 is CASSGGLSPTGINYGYTF. The CDR3 DNA sequence: TGTGCCAGCAGCGGGGGGCTTTCGCCAACAGGGATAAACTATGGCTACACCTTC.

This clone was picked up one time. V gene TRBV6-5 combines with J gene TRBJ1-4; unclear D gene. The germline V and J ends were trimmed by 7 bases and 3 bases, with 15 bases remaining between them. There are 15 residues in the CDR3. The V gene's germline CDR1 is MNHEY and CDR2 SVGAGI. The CDR3 loop reads CASKSLGSANEKLFF. CDR3 sequence (DNA): TGTGCCAGCAAGAGCCTAGGATCAGCTAATGAAAAACTGTTTTTT.

This sequence joins TRBV19 and TRBJ1-1; 7 bases fit TRBD1. The CDR3 extends over 11 amino acids. V shed 6 bases, J shed 11 bases, and the junction held 6 bases outside the gene matches. CDR1 and CDR2 (germline): LNHDA, SQIVND (reference sequence). The CDR3 DNA reads as TGTGCCAGTAGACAGGGGCTTAGTGCTTTCTTT. Translation: CASRQGLSAFF.

J is TRBJ2-7 and V is TRBV6-5, with TRBD1 matching 7 bases. The germline V gene encodes CDR1 MNHEY and CDR2 SVGAGI. Unmatched junction bases numbered 2, after V lost 0 bases and J lost 3 bases. This CDR3 is 14 amino acids long. The CDR3 region is CASSYSSGGYEQYF. Here the CDR3 DNA reads TGTGCCAGCAGTTACTCGTCAGGGGGCTACGAGCAGTACTTC.

The chain uses TRBV11-2 and TRBJ2-3; no clear D. The germline V gene has CDR1 SGHAT and CDR2 FQNNGV. The CDR3 extends over 11 amino acids. V lost 6 bases and J lost 2, with 3 bases in between. The CDR3 protein is CASRTTDTQYF. CDR3 DNA sequence: TGTGCCAGCAGAACCACAGATACGCAGTATTTT.

The rearrangement uses TRBV2 and TRBJ1-6; D is perhaps TRBD1 (5 bases). V gave up 5 bases and J gave up 9 bases, with 14 bases separating them. Per the germline V gene, CDR1 is SNHLY and CDR2 is FYNNEI. This CDR3 region has 14 residues. The DNA of the CDR3 is TGTGCCAGCAGTTTAGACAGAAGGGGTTCACCCCTCCACTTT. Its translation is CASSLDRRGSPLHF.

This clone was detected only once. This sequence joins TRBV4-2 and TRBJ1-2, with TRBD1 identical over 9 bases. This CDR3 comprises 15 residues. Looked up from germline, CDR1 is LGHNA and CDR2 is YNFKEQ. V lost 1 base and J lost 4; bases outside the gene matches: 4. The CDR3 DNA is TGTGCCAGCAGCCAAGCGGGACAGGGTAGCTATGGCTACACCTTC. It codes for CASSQAGQGSYGYTF.

The sample holds one count of this clone. DNA for the CDR3: TGTGCCAGCAGCCGGACAGGCATGAACACTGAAGCTTTCTTT. Its translation is CASSRTGMNTEAFF. V usage is TRBV7-8 and J usage is TRBJ1-1; 7 nucleotides match TRBD1. CDR1 is SGHVS and CDR2 is FQNEAQ in the germline V gene. V trimming: 5 bases; J trimming: 0 bases; junction bases outside the gene matches: 3. The CDR3 contains 14 residues.

The J gene is TRBJ2-7, the V gene TRBV27; 8 bases map to TRBD2. Germline V lookup: CDR1 MNHEY, CDR2 SMNVEV (reference sequence). The ends lost 5 bases at V and 1 base at J; junction bases unmatched: 13. The CDR3 has 17 amino acids. The CDR3 region has the DNA TGTGCCAGCAGTCGAGGGGGAGGGGGGACTAGTTCCTACGAGCAGTACTTC. It is translated as CASSRGGGGTSSYEQYF.

The chain employs TRBV5-5 and TRBJ1-5, with a possible D match to TRBD1 (5 bases). The V gene lost 3 bases and the J gene lost 4 bases, with 11 bases spanning the gap. The germline CDR1 and CDR2 sequences are SGHKS and YYEKEE (reference sequence). This CDR3 contains 14 residues. CDR3 nucleotide sequence: TGTGCCAGCAGCTCAGGGTTCCTAAATCAGCCCCAGCATTTT. Amino acids: CASSSGFLNQPQHF. The complete variable domain, with remaining parts taken from reference TRBV5-5 and TRBJ1-5, reads DAGVTQSPTHLIKTRGQQVTLRCSPISGHKSVSWYQQVLGQGPQFIFQYYEKEERGRGNFPDRFSARQFPNYSSELNVNALLLGDSALYLCASSSGFLNQPQHFGDGTRLSIL.

This clone was found a few times. The J gene is TRBJ1-2, the V gene TRBV5-5, with D possibly being TRBD1 (5 bases). V lost 5 bases to trimming and J lost 2 bases, with 10 bases between them. Germline V gene lookup returns CDR1 SGHKS and CDR2 YYEKEE (reference sequence). This CDR3 has 13 amino acids. The CDR3 bases are TGTGCCAGCAGGGCGGGACGGAACTATGGCTACACCTTC. Protein: CASRAGRNYGYTF.

The chain recombines TRBV5-1 with TRBJ2-7; D gene unclear. Trimming removed 4 bases at V and 6 bases at J, with 8 bases between. The CDR3 totals 11 residues. Germline V gene lookup returns CDR1 SGHRS and CDR2 YFSETQ. In DNA, the CDR3 is TGCGCCAGCAGCCTATCGGGCGAGCAGTACTTC. The encoded protein is CASSLSGEQYF. Looking up the rest from reference TRBV5-1 and TRBJ2-7 gives the full variable domain: KAGVTQTPRYLIKTRGQQVTLSCSPISGHRSVSWYQQTPGQGLQFLFEYFSETQRNKGNFPGRFSGRQFSNSRSEMNVSTLELGDSALYLCASSLSGEQYFGPGTRLTVT.

J is TRBJ1-4 and V is TRBV28; TRBD1 is a possible D gene (5 bases). The V end was cut by 0 bases, the J end by 6 bases, with 14 bases between. The germline CDR1 and CDR2 sequences are MDHEN and SYDVKM. The CDR3 has 16 residues. CDR3 region: CASSLWGTGADEKLFF. The CDR3, as DNA: TGTGCCAGCAGTTTATGGGGGACCGGGGCGGATGAAAAACTGTTTTTT.

The chain joins TRBV7-3 to TRBJ2-5, with 10 bases fitting TRBD2. V lost 3 bases and J lost 4; bases outside the gene matches: 8. There are 16 residues in the CDR3. CDR1 and CDR2 (germline): SGHTA, FQGTGA. CDR3 bases: TGTGCCAGCAGCTTGAGGGCTAGCGGGAGTACAGAGACCCAGTACTTC. It is translated as CASSLRASGSTETQYF.

This chain links TRBV5-1 with TRBJ2-5; D unresolved. The CDR3 consists of 11 residues. The V gene lost 4 bases and the J gene lost 5 bases, with 6 bases spanning the gap. Germline loops: CDR1 SGHRS, CDR2 YFSETQ. DNA for the CDR3: TGCGCCAGCAGCGTGGGGGAGACCCAGTACTTC. This translates into CASSVGETQYF.

V usage is TRBV2 and J usage is TRBJ1-2; weak D call: TRBD1 (6 bases). Germline V CDR1 and CDR2: SNHLY, FYNNEI. The CDR3 extends over 14 amino acids. With 8 bases removed from V and 5 bases from J, the gap between germline ends came to 18 bases. CDR3 protein: CASHLESGAYGYTF. CDR3 in DNA: TGTGCCAGCCACCTTGAGTCAGGGGCTTATGGCTACACCTTC.

The V call is TRBV6-6, the J call TRBJ1-2; D might be TRBD1 (5 bases). CDR1 and CDR2 (germline): MNHNY, SVGAGI (reference sequence). V was clipped by 8 bases and J by 4 bases, with 8 bases between them. The CDR3 covers 11 residues. The CDR3 region has the DNA TGTGCCAGCGGTGGGGCCTATGGCTACACCTTC. It translates to CASGGAYGYTF.

The chain recombines TRBV6-1 with TRBJ2-7, with D possibly TRBD2 on 6 matching bases. There are 13 residues in the CDR3. CDR1 and CDR2 from the germline V gene are MNHNS and SASEGT. Trimming stripped 4 bases from V and 6 bases from J, with 13 bases between. The CDR3 here is CASSVWGRSEQYF. The CDR3 nucleotides read TGTGCCAGCAGTGTATGGGGGAGGTCCGAGCAGTACTTC.

The chain is built from TRBV5-1 and TRBJ1-4; D may be TRBD1 (5 bases). Trimming shortened V by 4 bases and J by 0 bases, and 7 bases separated the two germline ends. CDR1 SGHRS and CDR2 YFSETQ come from the germline V gene. CDR3 length: 14 amino acids. The CDR3 loop reads CASSQTATNEKLFF. The CDR3 region has the DNA TGCGCCAGCAGCCAGACAGCAACTAATGAAAAACTGTTTTTT. The variable domain in full, with the rest retrieved from reference TRBV5-1 and TRBJ1-4, is KAGVTQTPRYLIKTRGQQVTLSCSPISGHRSVSWYQQTPGQGLQFLFEYFSETQRNKGNFPGRFSGRQFSNSRSEMNVSTLELGDSALYLCASSQTATNEKLFFGSGTQLSVL.

The rearrangement links TRBV7-9 to TRBJ1-6, with D maybe TRBD1 (5 bases). Between the trimmed V and J ends, which lost 5 bases and 7 bases, there was a span of 18 bases. The germline gives CDR1 SEHNR, CDR2 FQNEAQ (reference sequence). The CDR3 runs 16 residues. As DNA, the CDR3 is TGTGCCAGCAGCCCTTGGGGGGGATACAAGAATTCACCCCTCCACTTT. Encoded protein: CASSPWGGYKNSPLHF.